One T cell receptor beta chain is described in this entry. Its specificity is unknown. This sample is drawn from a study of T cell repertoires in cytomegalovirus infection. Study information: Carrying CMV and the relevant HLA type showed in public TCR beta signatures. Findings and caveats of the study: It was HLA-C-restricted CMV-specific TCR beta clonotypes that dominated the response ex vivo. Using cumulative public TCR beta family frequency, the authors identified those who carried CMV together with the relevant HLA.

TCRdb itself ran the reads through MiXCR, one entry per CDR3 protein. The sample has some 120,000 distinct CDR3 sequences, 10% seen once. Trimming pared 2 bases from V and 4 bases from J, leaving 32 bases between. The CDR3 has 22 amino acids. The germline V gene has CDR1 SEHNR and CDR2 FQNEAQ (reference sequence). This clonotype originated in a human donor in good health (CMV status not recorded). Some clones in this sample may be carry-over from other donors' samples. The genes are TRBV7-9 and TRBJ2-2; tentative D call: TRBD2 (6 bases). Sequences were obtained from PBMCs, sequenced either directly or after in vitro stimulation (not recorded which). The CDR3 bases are TGTGCCAGCAGCTTACGACTCGGCGGGATAGGAAAAAGGGGAACGACCACCGGGGAGCTGTTTTTT. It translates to CASSLRLGGIGKRGTTTGELFF. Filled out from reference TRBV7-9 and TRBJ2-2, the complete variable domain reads DTGVSQNPRHKITKRGQNVTFRCDPISEHNRLYWYRQTLGQGPEFLTYFQNEAQLEKSRLLSDRFSAERPKGSFSTLEIQRTEQGDSAMYLCASSLRLGGIGKRGTTTGELFFGEGSRLTVL.